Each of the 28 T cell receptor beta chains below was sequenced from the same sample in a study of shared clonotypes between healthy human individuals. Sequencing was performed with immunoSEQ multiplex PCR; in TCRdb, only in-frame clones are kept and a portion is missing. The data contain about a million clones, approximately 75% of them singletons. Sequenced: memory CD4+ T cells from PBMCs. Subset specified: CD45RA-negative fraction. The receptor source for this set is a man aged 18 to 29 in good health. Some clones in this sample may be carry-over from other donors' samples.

Here the CDR3 DNA reads TGCGCCAGCAGCCAGGGAACAGTGAACACTGAAGCTTTCTTT. Its translation is CASSQGTVNTEAFF. The chain joins TRBV4-1 to TRBJ1-1; D is uncertain. The CDR3 has 14 amino acids. V was clipped by 3 bases and J by 0 bases, with 8 bases between them. The germline CDR1 and CDR2 sequences are MGHRA and YSYEKL.

DNA for the CDR3: TGTGCCAGCTCGCCGGGGACGGTTCGAAACACTGAAGCTTTCTTT. As protein: CASSPGTVRNTEAFF. J is TRBJ1-1 and V is TRBV18; possibly TRBD1 for D (5 bases). Germline CDR1 and CDR2: KGHSH and LQKENI. The length of the CDR3 is 15 residues. V lost 6 bases and J lost 2, with 16 bases in between.

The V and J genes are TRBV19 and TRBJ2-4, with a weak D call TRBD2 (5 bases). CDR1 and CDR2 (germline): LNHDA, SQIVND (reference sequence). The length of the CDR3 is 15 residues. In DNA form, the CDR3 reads TGTGCGGGTCGCGGGCTCCAACTAGCCAAAAACATTCAGTACTTC. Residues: CAGRGLQLAKNIQYF.

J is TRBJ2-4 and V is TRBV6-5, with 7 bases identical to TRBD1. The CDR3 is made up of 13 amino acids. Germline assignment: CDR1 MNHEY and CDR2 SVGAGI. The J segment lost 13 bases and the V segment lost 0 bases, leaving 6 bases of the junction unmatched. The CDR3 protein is CASSYSNSGQQYF. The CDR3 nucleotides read TGTGCCAGCAGTTACTCGAACTCGGGACAGCAGTACTTC.

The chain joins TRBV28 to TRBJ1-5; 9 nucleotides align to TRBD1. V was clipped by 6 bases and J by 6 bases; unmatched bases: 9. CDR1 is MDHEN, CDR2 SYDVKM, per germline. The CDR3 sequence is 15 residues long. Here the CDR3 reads CASSKGGQGGQPQHF. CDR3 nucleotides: TGTGCCAGCAGCAAAGGGGGACAGGGCGGTCAGCCCCAGCATTTT.

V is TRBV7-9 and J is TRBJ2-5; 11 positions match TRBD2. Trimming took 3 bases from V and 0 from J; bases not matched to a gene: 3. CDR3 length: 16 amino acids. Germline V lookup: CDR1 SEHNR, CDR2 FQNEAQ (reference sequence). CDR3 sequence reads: CASSFLGLADQETQYF. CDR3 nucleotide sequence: TGTGCCAGCAGCTTTTTGGGACTAGCGGACCAAGAGACCCAGTACTTC.

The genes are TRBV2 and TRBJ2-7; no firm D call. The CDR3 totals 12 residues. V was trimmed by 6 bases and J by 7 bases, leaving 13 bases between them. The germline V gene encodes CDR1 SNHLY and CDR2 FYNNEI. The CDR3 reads CASSEQTEEQYF. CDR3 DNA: TGTGCCAGCAGCGAACAGACTGAGGAGCAGTACTTC.

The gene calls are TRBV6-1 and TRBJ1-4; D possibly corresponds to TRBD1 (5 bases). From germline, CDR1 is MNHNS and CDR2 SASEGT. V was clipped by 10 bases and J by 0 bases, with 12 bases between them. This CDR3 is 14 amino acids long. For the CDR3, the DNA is TGTGCCACCTGGGCGGGGCCAACTAATGAAAAACTGTTTTTT. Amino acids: CATWAGPTNEKLFF.

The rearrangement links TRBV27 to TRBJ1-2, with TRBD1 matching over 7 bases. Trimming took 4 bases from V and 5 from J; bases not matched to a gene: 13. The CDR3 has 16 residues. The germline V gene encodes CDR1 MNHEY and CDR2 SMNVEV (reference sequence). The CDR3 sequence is CASSSRQGPRSYGYTF. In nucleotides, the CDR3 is TGTGCCAGCAGTTCCCGACAGGGCCCCCGATCTTATGGCTACACCTTC.

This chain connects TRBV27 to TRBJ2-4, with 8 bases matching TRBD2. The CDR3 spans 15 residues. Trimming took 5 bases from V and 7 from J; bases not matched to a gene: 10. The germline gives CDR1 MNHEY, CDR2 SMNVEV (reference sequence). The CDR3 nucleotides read TGTGCCAGCAGTGCCCGGACTTCGGGGGGGAACATTCAGTACTTC. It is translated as CASSARTSGGNIQYF.

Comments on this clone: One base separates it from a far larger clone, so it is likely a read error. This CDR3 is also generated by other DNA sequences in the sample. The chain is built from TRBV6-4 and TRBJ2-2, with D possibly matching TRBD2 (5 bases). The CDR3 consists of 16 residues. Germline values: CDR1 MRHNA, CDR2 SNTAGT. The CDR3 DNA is TGTGCCAGCAGTGACTCGGCGGAGTCCAACACCGGGGAGTTGTTTTTT. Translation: CASSDSAESNTGELFF.

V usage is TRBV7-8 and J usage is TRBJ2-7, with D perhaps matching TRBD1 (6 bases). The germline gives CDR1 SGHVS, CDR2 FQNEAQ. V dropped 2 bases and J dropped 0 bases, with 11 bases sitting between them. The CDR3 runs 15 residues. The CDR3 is CASSLSGTSSYEQYF. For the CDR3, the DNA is TGTGCCAGCAGCTTATCAGGGACAAGCTCCTACGAGCAGTACTTC.

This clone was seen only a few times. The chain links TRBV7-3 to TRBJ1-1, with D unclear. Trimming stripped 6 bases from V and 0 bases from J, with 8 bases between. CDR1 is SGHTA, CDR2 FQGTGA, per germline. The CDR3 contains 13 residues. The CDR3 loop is CASSRQLNTEAFF. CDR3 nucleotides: TGTGCCAGCAGTCGTCAACTGAACACTGAAGCTTTCTTT.

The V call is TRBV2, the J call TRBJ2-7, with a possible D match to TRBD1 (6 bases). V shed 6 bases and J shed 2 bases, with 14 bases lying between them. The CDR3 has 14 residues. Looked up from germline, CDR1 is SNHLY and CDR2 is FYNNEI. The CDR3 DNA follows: TGTGCCAGCAGAGAGGGCAGGGGCCCCTACGAGCAGTACTTC. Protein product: CASREGRGPYEQYF.

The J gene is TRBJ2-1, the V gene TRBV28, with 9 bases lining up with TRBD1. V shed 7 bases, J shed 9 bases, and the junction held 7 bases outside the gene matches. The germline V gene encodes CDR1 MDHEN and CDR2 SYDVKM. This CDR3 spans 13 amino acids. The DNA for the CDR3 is TGTGCCAGCACCTACGGGACAGGGATTGAGCAGTTCTTC. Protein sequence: CASTYGTGIEQFF. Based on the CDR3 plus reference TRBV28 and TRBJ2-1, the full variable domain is DVKVTQSSRYLVKRTGEKVFLECVQDMDHENMFWYRQDPGLGLRLIYFSYDVKMKEKGDIPEGYSVSREKKERFSLILESASTNQTSMYLCASTYGTGIEQFFGPGTRLTVL.

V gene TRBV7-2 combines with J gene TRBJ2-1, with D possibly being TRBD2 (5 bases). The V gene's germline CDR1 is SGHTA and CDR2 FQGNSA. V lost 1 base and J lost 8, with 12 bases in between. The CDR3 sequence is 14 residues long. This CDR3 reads CASSLDRGWHEQFF. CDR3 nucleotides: TGTGCCAGCAGCTTAGACCGGGGTTGGCATGAGCAGTTCTTC.

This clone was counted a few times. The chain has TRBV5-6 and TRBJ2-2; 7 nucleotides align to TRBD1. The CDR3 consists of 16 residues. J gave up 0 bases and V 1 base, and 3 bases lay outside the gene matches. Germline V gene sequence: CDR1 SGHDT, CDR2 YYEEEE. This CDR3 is CASSLSDRANTGELFF. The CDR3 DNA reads TGTGCCAGCAGCTTGTCAGACAGGGCGAACACCGGGGAGCTGTTTTTT. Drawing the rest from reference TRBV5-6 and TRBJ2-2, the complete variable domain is DAGVTQSPTHLIKTRGQQVTLRCSPKSGHDTVSWYQQALGQGPQFIFQYYEEEERQRGNFPDRFSGHQFPNYSSELNVNALLLGDSALYLCASSLSDRANTGELFFGEGSRLTVL.

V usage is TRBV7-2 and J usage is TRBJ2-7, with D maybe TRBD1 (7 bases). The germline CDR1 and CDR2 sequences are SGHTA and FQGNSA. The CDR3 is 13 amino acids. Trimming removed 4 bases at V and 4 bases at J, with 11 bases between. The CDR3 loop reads CASSSSGGYEQYF. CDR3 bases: TGTGCCAGCAGCTCATCAGGGGGGTACGAGCAGTACTTC.

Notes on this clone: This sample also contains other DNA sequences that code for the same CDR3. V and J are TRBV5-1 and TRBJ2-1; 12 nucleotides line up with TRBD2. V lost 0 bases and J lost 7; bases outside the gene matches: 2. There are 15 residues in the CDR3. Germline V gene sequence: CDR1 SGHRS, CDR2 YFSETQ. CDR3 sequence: CASSLGTSGKNEQFF. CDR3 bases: TGCGCCAGCAGCTTGGGGACTAGCGGGAAGAATGAGCAGTTCTTC.

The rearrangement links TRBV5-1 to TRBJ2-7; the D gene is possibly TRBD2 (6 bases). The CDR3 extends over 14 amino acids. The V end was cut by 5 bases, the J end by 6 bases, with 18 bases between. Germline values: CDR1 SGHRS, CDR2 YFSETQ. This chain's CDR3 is CASSRGSGLAEQYF. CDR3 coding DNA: TGCGCCAGCAGTCGCGGCAGCGGGCTCGCCGAGCAGTACTTC.

CDR3 coding DNA: TGTGCCAGTAGTATAGGCGGAGGGGGCGCCTATGGCTACACCTTC. This translates into CASSIGGGGAYGYTF. The rearrangement uses TRBV19 and TRBJ1-2, with 7 bases matching TRBD1. The trim removed 1 base at V and 4 bases at J, leaving 6 bases unmatched. This CDR3 region has 15 residues. Germline CDR1 reads LNHDA; CDR2 reads SQIVND (reference sequence). Looking up the rest from reference TRBV19 and TRBJ1-2 gives the full variable domain: DGGITQSPKYLFRKEGQNVTLSCEQNLNHDAMYWYRQDPGQGLRLIYYSQIVNDFQKGDIAEGYSVSREKKESFPLTVTSAQKNPTAFYLCASSIGGGGAYGYTFGSGTRLTVV.

The CDR3 DNA reads TGTGCCAGCAGCCGCCAGAGAGGAAACACCATATATTTT. Protein: CASSRQRGNTIYF. The chain uses TRBV11-2 and TRBJ1-3; D gene unclear. This CDR3 region has 13 residues. Trimming removed 5 bases at V and 4 bases at J, with 9 bases between. The germline gives CDR1 SGHAT, CDR2 FQNNGV.

In nucleotides, the CDR3 is TGTGCCACCAGCGCCGACAGGCTCGGTAATTCACCCCTCCACTTT. It yields the protein CATSADRLGNSPLHF. This rearrangement joins TRBV15 to TRBJ1-6; D might be TRBD1 (6 bases). V gave up 5 bases and J gave up 6 bases, with 14 bases separating them. The CDR3 covers 15 residues. From germline, CDR1 is LNHNV and CDR2 YYDKDF (reference sequence).

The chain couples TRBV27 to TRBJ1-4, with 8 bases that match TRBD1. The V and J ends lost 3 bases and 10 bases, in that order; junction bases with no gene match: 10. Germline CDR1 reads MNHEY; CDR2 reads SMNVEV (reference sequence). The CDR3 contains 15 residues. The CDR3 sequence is CASSFGTGNSGKLFF. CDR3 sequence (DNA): TGTGCCAGCAGTTTTGGGACAGGAAATTCTGGAAAACTGTTTTTT.

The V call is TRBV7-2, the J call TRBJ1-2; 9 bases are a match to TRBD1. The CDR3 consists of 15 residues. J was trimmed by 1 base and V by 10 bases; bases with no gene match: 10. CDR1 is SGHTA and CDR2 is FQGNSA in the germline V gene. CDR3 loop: CATSSTGGVNYGYTF. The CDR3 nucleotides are TGTGCCACCTCCAGCACAGGGGGCGTTAACTATGGCTACACCTTC.

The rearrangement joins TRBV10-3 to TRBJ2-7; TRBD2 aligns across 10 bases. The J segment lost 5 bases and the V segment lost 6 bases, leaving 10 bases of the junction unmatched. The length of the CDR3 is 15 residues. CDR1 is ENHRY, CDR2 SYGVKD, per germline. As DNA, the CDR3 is TGTGCCATCAGGCCAGGGGGGACTAGCGTCCACGAGCAGTACTTC. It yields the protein CAIRPGGTSVHEQYF.

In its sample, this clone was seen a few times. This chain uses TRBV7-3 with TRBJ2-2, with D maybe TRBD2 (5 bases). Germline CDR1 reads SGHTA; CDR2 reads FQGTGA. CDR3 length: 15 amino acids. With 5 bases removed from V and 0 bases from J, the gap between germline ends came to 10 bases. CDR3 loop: CASSLSGANTGELFF. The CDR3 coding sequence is TGTGCCAGCAGCCTGAGCGGCGCGAACACCGGGGAGCTGTTTTTT.

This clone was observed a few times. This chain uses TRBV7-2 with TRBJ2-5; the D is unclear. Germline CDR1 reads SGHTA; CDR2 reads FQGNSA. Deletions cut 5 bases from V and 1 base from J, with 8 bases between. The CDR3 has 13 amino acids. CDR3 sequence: CASSRSIQETQYF. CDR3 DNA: TGTGCCAGCAGCCGTTCGATCCAAGAGACCCAGTACTTC.